The T cell receptor beta chain described here comes from a study of regulatory T cells in long-lasting Graves disease. Study results and caveats: Thyroid tissue went unstudied; only peripheral blood was examined.

Relying on iRepertoire HTBI primers and Arm-PCR of CDR3 regions, the team built TCR beta libraries. Via MiXCR, TCRdb re-called the multiplex PCR reads, giving one row per CDR3 protein. The sample shows around 450,000 distinct CDR3 sequences, 14% to 15% of them seen only once. On this clonotype: What it binds is not known.

This CDR3 comprises 17 residues. Germline CDR1 reads SGHAT; CDR2 reads FQNNGV. V lost 0 bases to trimming and J lost 4 bases; unmatched junction nucleotides: 8. Stated time point: newly diagnosed GD, antithyroid drugs for less than 3 months. Researchers made the TCR library from RNA that was extracted from PBMCs. These data are also associated with another study on T cells in Graves' hyperthyroidism and ophthalmopathy. That work states: First-round RT-PCR with HTBI primers amplified the TCR CDR3 region. Separating ophthalmopathy from stable hyperthyroidism was achieved by a 13 V-J model.

This TCR was sampled from a woman aged 40 to 50 with Graves disease. The rearrangement joins TRBV11-2 to TRBJ2-7, with 11 bases lining up with TRBD2. This specimen consisted of peripheral blood mononuclear cells (PBMCs), obtained at new diagnosis, from a patient treated with antithyroid drugs. CDR3 in DNA: TGTGCCAGCAGCTTAGACCCCGGGACTAGCGGTCCTTACGAGCAGTACTTC. Protein sequence: CASSLDPGTSGPYEQYF.